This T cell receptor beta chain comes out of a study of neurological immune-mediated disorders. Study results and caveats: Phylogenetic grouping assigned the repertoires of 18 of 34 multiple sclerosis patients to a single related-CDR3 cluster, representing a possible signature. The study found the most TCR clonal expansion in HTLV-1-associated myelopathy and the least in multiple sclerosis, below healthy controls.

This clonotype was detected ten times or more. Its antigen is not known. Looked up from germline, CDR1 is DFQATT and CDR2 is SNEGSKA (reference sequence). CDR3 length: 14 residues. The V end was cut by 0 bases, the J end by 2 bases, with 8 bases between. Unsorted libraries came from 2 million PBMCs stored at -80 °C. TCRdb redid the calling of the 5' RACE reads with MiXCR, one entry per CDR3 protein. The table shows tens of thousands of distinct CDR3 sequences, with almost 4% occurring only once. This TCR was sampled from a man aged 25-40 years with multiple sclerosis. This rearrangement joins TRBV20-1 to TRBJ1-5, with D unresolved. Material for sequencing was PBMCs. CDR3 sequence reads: CSAREGSGNQPQHF. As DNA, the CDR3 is TGCAGTGCTAGAGAGGGGTCCGGCAATCAGCCCCAGCATTTT.